The sequence of this T cell receptor beta chain was determined in a study of T-cell memory formation after mild COVID-19 (dated by TCRdb to about 2021). Study-level background: Most TCR sequence clusters were specific to one of the two donors. The cohort comprised two young, previously healthy adult volunteers, one female and one male. Longitudinal TCRalpha and TCRbeta repertoire sequencing tracked T-cell clones expanding and contracting after mild COVID-19 in a couple of donors. Overall results and qualifications from the work: The study covered only a couple of mild cases, and larger cohorts including severe cases with pre-infection samples were considered necessary. Some responding clones were detected in pre-infection memory, suggesting pre-existing cross-reactive memory T cells joined the SARS-CoV-2 response. Balanced CD4/CD8 phenotypes were observed for clones contracting from day 15 to 85, whereas a bias towards CD4+ was observed for a second wave of clones expanding from day 15 to 37. Contracting CD4+ clones appeared mostly in the CM and EM memory subsets, whereas CD8+ clones were enriched in EMRA. The second-wave clones that peaked on day 37 were not confirmed to be SARS-CoV-2 specific.

Instrument used: Illumina NovaSeq 6000. Using 5'RACE with constant-segment primers, TCRalpha and TCRbeta cDNA libraries were constructed, with sample barcodes and unique molecular identifiers added in the process. RNA was extracted from every sample with Trizol reagent. Amplification of the libraries took two PCR steps, and the second step added a second sample barcode plus Illumina TruSeq adapters. Sequencing of libraries was performed on an Illumina NovaSeq with 2 x 150 bp paired-end reads. As for the authors' bioinformatics: Reads were demultiplexed and collapsed into UMI-guided consensus sequences with migec v1.2.7. Using mixcr v2.1.11, UMI consensuses were aligned to TRA and TRB V and J templates and then assembled into clonotypes. Clonotypes were classified as expanded or contracted when called significant by both edgeR and NoisET, with noise models trained on biological replicates. For edgeR calls, the thresholds were a false discovery rate-adjusted p below 0.01 and a log2 fold-change of 1. As an exploratory analysis of dynamics, PCA with hierarchical clustering was applied to max-normalized trajectories of the 1000 most abundant clonotypes. Separately sequenced CD4+ and CD8+ repertoires were used to assign a CD4 or CD8 phenotype to each responding clone. TCRdb cleaned the public reads at Q25 with fastp, built clones with MiXCR and kept in-frame beta chains. Duplicate CDR3 protein sequences are folded into a single record with the most common DNA and genes. It is TCRdb's table, rather than the study itself, that gives the V and J calls and clone size. The sample includes hundreds of thousands of distinct CDR3 sequences, with over 15% observed a single time. The ten largest make up around 11% of the sample.

PBMCs were isolated by Ficoll-Paque density gradient centrifugation. Worth noting for this clonotype: Its binding antigen is unknown. Within one base of it there is no much larger clone, and no base qualities were kept.

Per the germline V gene, MGHDK is the CDR1 and SYGVNS is the CDR2. CDR3 length: 13 amino acids, cysteine to phenylalanine. Only the CDR3 DNA stays, 39 bases, in frame from base 1. Cut back by 2 bases and 12 bases, the V and J ends lie 11 bases apart. The clonotype originates from an adult woman who had mild COVID-19 (a few samples of this study predate the infection). The sample titles of this study are shuffled in the database, so cell type and time point are left out; the donor was told from shared clones. Sequencing input: PBMCs or a T cell subset sorted from them (not recorded which). The V gene is TRBV25-1 and the J gene is TRBJ1-6, with TRBD1 perhaps the D gene, on 5 matching bases. For the CDR3, the sequence is CASSERQIGPLHF. The sequenced DNA is TGTGCCAGCAGTGAACGACAGATAGGACCCCTCCACTTT.